Below, 27 T cell receptor beta chains from the same sample are listed, as sequenced in a study of tumor-infiltrating lymphocytes in primary liver carcinoma. Unsorted bulk tissue of roughly 18-32 mg yielded co-extracted RNA and DNA. Production of TCR beta cDNA used 500 ng total RNA together with a constant-region primer. Slightly modified ARM-PCR served as the procedure for the TCR beta libraries. These libraries came from three rounds of nested multiplex PCR. Rounds one and two of PCR, each of roughly 10 cycles, were primed with TRBV1-TRBV30 forward primers and a C-beta reverse primer. TCRdb independently ran MiXCR on the multiplex PCR reads; one entry per CDR3 protein. Of 45,000 to 55,000 distinct CDR3 sequences in the sample, 70% to 85% were seen once. Material for sequencing was liver tumor tissue from sampling region 5. Regarding subset: tumor region T5, tumor centre. The receptors stem from a man aged 40-50 years with primary liver carcinoma and hepatitis B virus infection.

This clonotype was seen repeatedly, ten times or more. The rearrangement uses TRBV6-5 and TRBJ2-2, with D uncertain. Germline lookup yields CDR1 MNHEY and CDR2 SVGAGI. The CDR3 extends over 12 amino acids. Trimming removed 0 bases from V and 6 bases from J, with 2 bases in between. Here the CDR3 reads CASSYSAGELFF. CDR3 nucleotide sequence: TGTGCCAGCAGTTACTCGGCCGGGGAGCTGTTTTTT.

On this clonotype: Compared with germline, one end of the junction differs, possibly owing to a read error. The CDR3 DNA is TGTGCCAGCAGTCCTTCGACTAGCATCTACGAGCTGTACTTC. Amino acids: CASSPSTSIYELYF. The genes are TRBV11-2 and TRBJ2-7; 7 bases are shared with TRBD2. The CDR3 contains 14 residues. CDR1 and CDR2 (germline): SGHAT, FQNNGV.

V usage is TRBV10-2 and J usage is TRBJ2-7; 13 nucleotides match TRBD2. J gave up 8 bases and V 6 bases, and 10 bases lay outside the gene matches. CDR1 WSHSY and CDR2 SAAADI come from the germline V gene. CDR3 size: 15 residues. The CDR3 coding sequence is TGCGCCAGCAGCCGCGGACTAGCGGGAGAAGACAAGCAGTACTTC. This codes for CASSRGLAGEDKQYF.

Points on this clonotype: No conserved phenylalanine or tryptophan is present at the end of the CDR3, so a read error is the likely explanation. In DNA, the CDR3 is TGTGCCAGCATACTACAGGGGGCTTATACTGAAGCTTTCTTA. Its translation: CASILQGAYTEAFL. The chain joins TRBV12-3 or TRBV12-4 to TRBJ1-1; 9 bases are shared with TRBD1. The CDR3 has 14 amino acids. V trimming: 7 bases; J trimming: 5 bases; junction bases outside the gene matches: 8.

This clonotype occurred many times. This chain links TRBV6-5 with TRBJ2-5; D gene ambiguous. Germline CDR1 and CDR2: MNHEY and SVGAGI. Trimming removed 3 bases at V and 2 bases at J, with 10 bases between. CDR3 length: 14 amino acids. The CDR3 DNA sequence: TGTGCCAGCAGTTATGGCGCGGCACAAGAGACCCAGTACTTC. It encodes CASSYGAAQETQYF.

This clonotype has only a few counts. This could be a read error, since a much larger clone is one nucleotide away. Likely a read error: the CDR3 ends without its conserved phenylalanine or tryptophan. The CDR3 loop is CASSLGGTAYEQYS. The CDR3 nucleotides are TGTGCCAGCAGCTTGGGGGGCACCGCCTACGAGCAGTACTCC. This chain uses TRBV5-5 with TRBJ2-7; a weak D match, TRBD1 (5 bases). The V gene's germline CDR1 is SGHKS and CDR2 YYEKEE (reference sequence). This CDR3 is built from 14 residues. V lost 0 bases and J 2 bases, leaving 9 bases between the germline ends.

For this clonotype: The CDR3 ends on some other residue instead of the conserved phenylalanine or tryptophan, so this is likely a read error. This chain uses TRBV28 with TRBJ1-2; TRBD1 matches at 7 bases. Germline V gives CDR1 MDHEN, CDR2 SYDVKM. The CDR3 runs 13 residues. The V and J ends lost 5 bases and 6 bases, in that order; junction bases with no gene match: 6. The CDR3 loop reads CASSIVRGDGYTS. The CDR3 DNA is TGTGCCAGCAGTATAGTCAGGGGGGATGGCTACACCTCC.

The chain links TRBV6-5 to TRBJ1-5; D call uncertain. The V gene's germline CDR1 is MNHEY and CDR2 SVGAGI. Trimming cost V 5 bases and J 4 bases, with 15 bases left between them. This CDR3 is built from 15 residues. CDR3: CASSTPKESNQPQHF. The CDR3 DNA follows: TGTGCCAGCAGTACGCCAAAGGAGAGTAATCAGCCCCAGCATTTT.

In regard to this clonotype: The junction does not match germline at one end; this may be a read error. This chain connects TRBV11-2 to TRBJ2-7; 8 nucleotides align to TRBD2. The CDR3 covers 18 residues. Looked up from germline, CDR1 is SGHAT and CDR2 is FQNNGV. The CDR3 bases are TGTGCCTGCAGCTTATCCGTTGGACTAGCAGAAGGGAGGTACGAGCAGTACTTC. Residues: CACSLSVGLAEGRYEQYF.

On this clonotype: An end of the junction differs from the germline gene, which may be a read error. This chain uses TRBV29-1 with TRBJ2-3, with unresolved D. The germline gives CDR1 SQVTM, CDR2 ANQGSEA. This CDR3 contains 13 residues. The CDR3 here is CSVTDSTHDTQYF. CDR3 DNA: TGCAGCGTTACAGACTCTACACATGATACGCAGTATTTC.

The chain joins TRBV28 to TRBJ2-1, with unresolved D. The V gene's germline CDR1 is MDHEN and CDR2 SYDVKM. The length of the CDR3 is 13 residues. The V end lost 3 bases, the J end lost 12 bases, and 15 bases lay between the germline ends. CDR3 sequence: CASSFQLRGGQFF. DNA of the CDR3: TGTGCCAGCAGTTTTCAACTCAGAGGCGGGCAGTTCTTC.

Worth noting for this clonotype: This may be a read error, as it is one base from a much larger clone. V is TRBV29-1 and J is TRBJ2-3; either TRBD1 or TRBD2 may supply D (5 bases each). Germline V gives CDR1 SQVTM, CDR2 ANQGSEA. V gave up 5 bases and J gave up 10 bases, with 19 bases separating them. The CDR3 is 13 amino acids. The CDR3 loop reads CSVPRGQGDAQYF. In DNA form, the CDR3 reads TGCAGCGTTCCTCGGGGCCAAGGGGATGCGCAGTATTTT.

The rearrangement joins TRBV6-5 to TRBJ2-1; 10 bases match TRBD1. The junction had 15 bases not matched to a gene; V was cut back by 6 bases and J by 7 bases. Germline lookup yields CDR1 MNHEY and CDR2 SVGAGI. The CDR3 contains 17 residues. The CDR3: CASRSRQGALQFNEQFF. For the CDR3, the DNA is TGTGCCAGCAGGTCCAGACAGGGGGCCCTACAGTTTAATGAGCAGTTCTTC.

A remark on this clonotype: An end of the junction does not agree with germline; a read error may underlie this. V gene TRBV2 combines with J gene TRBJ1-2; maybe TRBD1 (6 bases). The CDR3 spans 15 residues. Per germline, CDR1 SNHLY and CDR2 FYNNEI. In nucleotides, the CDR3 is TGTGCCGGCAGTGATGACAGGAGCTCAACCTATGGCTACACCTTC. Amino acids: CAGSDDRSSTYGYTF.

This clonotype was found a few times. It may be a read error: a sequence one base away is much more abundant. This chain links TRBV4-1 with TRBJ2-7; D is unclear. From germline, CDR1 is MGHRA and CDR2 YSYEKL. The CDR3 covers 14 residues. DNA of the CDR3: TGCACCAGCAGCCTACAGCCCCTGACCTACGAGCAGTACTTC. Protein product: CTSSLQPLTYEQYF.

As concerns this clonotype: Since no conserved phenylalanine or tryptophan closes the CDR3, a read error is the likely cause. The V gene is TRBV5-6, the J gene TRBJ2-7, with 12 positions matching TRBD1. Per germline, CDR1 SGHDT and CDR2 YYEEEE. Trimming cost V 3 bases and J 6 bases; bases outside gene matches: 7. This CDR3 contains 15 residues. CDR3 loop: CASSSPGQGACEQYL. Written as DNA, the CDR3 is TGTGCCAGCAGCTCACCGGGACAGGGGGCCTGCGAGCAGTACCTC.

Concerning this clonotype itself: The junction does not match germline at one end; this may be a read error. The chain recombines TRBV6-5 with TRBJ2-3; 7 bases map to TRBD1. This CDR3 comprises 12 residues. CDR1 and CDR2 (germline): MNHEY, SVGAGI. CDR3 in DNA: TGTGTCAGCAGACAGGGAGCAGATACGCAGTATTTT. The encoded protein is CVSRQGADTQYF.

About this clonotype itself: This is likely a read error, given that the CDR3 carries no conserved phenylalanine or tryptophan at its end. This chain uses TRBV29-1 with TRBJ2-1; TRBD2 might be the D (6 bases). The CDR3 loop spans 14 amino acids. V was shortened by 7 bases and J by 7 bases, with 20 bases between the two germline ends. The germline V gene encodes CDR1 SQVTM and CDR2 ANQGSEA. DNA of the CDR3: TGCAGCGGCGGACTGGCGGGATTGTCAAATGAGCAGTTCTTA. Its protein product is CSGGLAGLSNEQFL.

V gene TRBV5-1 combines with J gene TRBJ2-3; D perhaps matches TRBD2 (6 bases). The CDR3 runs 15 residues. The V gene lost 5 bases and the J gene lost 6 bases, with 19 bases spanning the gap. In germline, CDR1 is SGHRS, CDR2 YFSETQ. The CDR3 sequence is CASRDTSRSLDTQYF. The CDR3 DNA is TGCGCCAGCAGGGATACTAGCAGGAGTTTGGATACGCAGTATTTT.

Comments on this clonotype: A single base separates this from a much larger clone, so it may be a read error. Lacking the conserved final phenylalanine or tryptophan, this CDR3 likely reflects a read error. The chain recombines TRBV5-5 with TRBJ1-6, with a tentative D call TRBD1 (5 bases). V was clipped by 2 bases and J by 8 bases, with 8 bases between them. The germline V gene has CDR1 SGHKS and CDR2 YYEKEE (reference sequence). The length of the CDR3 is 13 residues. The CDR3 protein is CASSLTGDSPLHS. The DNA of the CDR3 is TGTGCCAGCAGCTTAACAGGAGATTCACCCCTCCACTCT.

A note on this clonotype: One end of the junction varies from germline; a read error may be responsible. The rearrangement links TRBV6-1 to TRBJ2-5; tentative D call: TRBD1 (5 bases). The germline V gene encodes CDR1 MNHNS and CDR2 SASEGT. The CDR3 runs to 18 residues. The CDR3 is CASSEELGRATVKETQYF. The CDR3 DNA follows: TGCGCCAGCAGTGAAGAATTGGGGCGAGCCACCGTGAAGGAGACCCAGTACTTC.

As regards this clonotype: One junction end does not reproduce the germline sequence, and a read error may be involved. The chain links TRBV11-2 to TRBJ1-4; maybe TRBD1 (5 bases). The CDR3 runs to 14 residues. Germline V gene lookup returns CDR1 SGHAT and CDR2 FQNNGV. The CDR3 is CASSLELGDEKLFF. CDR3 DNA: TGTGCCAGCAGCCTAGAGCTTGGGGACGAAAAATTGTTTTTT.

About this clonotype: This could be a read error, since a much larger clone is one nucleotide away. This rearrangement joins TRBV28 to TRBJ2-1; 7 bases align to TRBD2. J was trimmed by 2 bases and V by 10 bases; bases with no gene match: 14. This CDR3 comprises 16 residues. Germline CDR1 and CDR2: MDHEN and SYDVKM. CDR3 nucleotide sequence: TGTGCCAACAGGTCGGGAAGGGCGGGGGCCTACAATGAGCAGTTCTTC. Translating it yields CANRSGRAGAYNEQFF.

Comment on this clonotype: A clone one base away is much larger, so this may be a read error. The chain combines TRBV25-1 with TRBJ2-7; D may be TRBD1 (5 bases). From germline, CDR1 is MGHDK and CDR2 SYGVNS. The CDR3 totals 14 residues. The V end lost 6 bases, the J end lost 7 bases, and 19 bases lay between the germline ends. The CDR3 nucleotides are TGTGCCAGCAGACCAGGGCTACCCCTGGAGGAGCAGTACTTC. Amino acid sequence: CASRPGLPLEEQYF.

This clonotype was counted ten times or more. This CDR3 reads CATSDSDRGTQYF. The CDR3 DNA reads TGTGCCACCAGTGATTCCGACAGGGGCACGCAGTATTTT. The chain recombines TRBV24-1 with TRBJ2-3; 8 bases line up with TRBD1. V trimming: 2 bases; J trimming: 9 bases; junction bases outside the gene matches: 3. In germline, CDR1 is KGHDR, CDR2 SFDVKD. The CDR3 covers 13 residues.

Details on this clonotype: Compared with germline, one end of the junction differs, possibly owing to a read error. The rearrangement joins TRBV11-2 to TRBJ2-7; 7 nucleotides match TRBD1. CDR1 and CDR2 (germline): SGHAT, FQNNGV. This CDR3 contains 13 residues. CDR3 sequence: CASSSAQGDGQYF. In nucleotides, the CDR3 is TGTGCCAGCAGCTCTGCCCAGGGGGACGGGCAGTATTTC.

This clonotype was picked up one time. A junction end diverges from the germline sequence, so it may reflect a read error. The chain couples TRBV11-2 to TRBJ2-7; tentatively, D is TRBD2 (6 bases). Germline CDR1 SGHAT, CDR2 FQNNGV. This CDR3 is 13 amino acids long. CDR3 loop: CASSLGLPYEQYF. For the CDR3, the DNA is TGTGCCAGCAGCCTGGGACTGCCTTACGAGCAGTACTTT.